These 32 T cell receptor beta chains came from one sample sequenced in a study of cytomegalovirus exposure and HLA in healthy donors. PCR involved 60 Vbeta and 13 Jbeta primers. Only in-frame clones appear in the TCRdb table, and some are missing; sequencing was by immunoSEQ multiplex PCR. The sample records roughly 190,000 clones, roughly four fifths being singletons. The source material was PBMCs. These TCRs come from a man aged 18 to 29 in good health and CMV-seronegative.

The V call is TRBV5-6, the J call TRBJ2-2, with 7 bases lining up with TRBD1. V lost 4 bases, J lost 0 bases, and 12 bases stayed unmatched. CDR3 length: 18 residues. Germline loops: CDR1 SGHDT, CDR2 YYEEEE. CDR3 amino acids: CASSATGIGMPNTGELFF. In DNA, the CDR3 is TGTGCCAGCAGCGCGACAGGGATCGGAATGCCGAACACCGGGGAGCTGTTTTTT. Full variable domain (outside the CDR3, taken from reference TRBV5-6 and TRBJ2-2): DAGVTQSPTHLIKTRGQQVTLRCSPKSGHDTVSWYQQALGQGPQFIFQYYEEEERQRGNFPDRFSGHQFPNYSSELNVNALLLGDSALYLCASSATGIGMPNTGELFFGEGSRLTVL.

The rearrangement links TRBV2 to TRBJ2-3; perhaps TRBD1 as D (5 bases). The CDR3 length is 18 residues. Germline-derived CDR1 and CDR2 are SNHLY and FYNNEI. V lost 3 bases, J lost 2 bases, and 21 bases lay in between. The CDR3 spells CASSDYLMGLPNTDTQYF. CDR3 nucleotides: TGTGCCAGCAGTGACTACCTGATGGGGCTCCCTAACACAGATACGCAGTATTTT.

The genes are TRBV6-5 and TRBJ2-7, with 7 nucleotides matching TRBD2. CDR3 length: 15 amino acids. Losses at the gene ends were 5 bases for V and 6 bases for J; bases not matched to a gene: 13. In germline, CDR1 is MNHEY, CDR2 SVGAGI. The CDR3 DNA reads as TGTGCCAGCAGTCAAGATAGGACTAGTTTCGGCGAGCAGTACTTC. Amino acids: CASSQDRTSFGEQYF.

The chain joins TRBV13 to TRBJ1-2, with 8 bases that match TRBD1. This CDR3 comprises 15 residues. Germline V gives CDR1 PRHDT, CDR2 FYEKMQ (reference sequence). Trimming took 3 bases from V and 6 from J; bases not matched to a gene: 9. The CDR3: CASSFPGGEGDGYTF. The CDR3 nucleotides are TGTGCCAGCAGCTTCCCAGGGGGCGAGGGAGATGGCTACACCTTC.

This clone is a singleton in its sample. The rearrangement joins TRBV30 to TRBJ1-1; unclear D gene. The germline CDR1 and CDR2 sequences are GTSNPN and SVGIG (reference sequence). The CDR3 contains 14 residues. Between the trimmed V and J ends, which lost 4 bases and 1 base, there was a span of 13 bases. This CDR3 is CAWNSVRKNTEAFF. In DNA form, the CDR3 reads TGTGCCTGGAATTCGGTCCGTAAGAACACTGAAGCTTTCTTT.

The chain uses TRBV9 and TRBJ1-2, with 7 nucleotides matching TRBD1. The CDR3 contains 14 residues. J gave up 7 bases and V 0 bases, and 6 bases lay outside the gene matches. The germline V gene has CDR1 SGDLS and CDR2 YYNGEE. DNA for the CDR3: TGTGCCAGCAGCGTAGACACAGGGGAATCTGGCTACACCTTC. The encoded protein is CASSVDTGESGYTF.

This rearrangement joins TRBV30 to TRBJ2-5, with 10 nucleotides matching TRBD1. CDR1 is GTSNPN and CDR2 is SVGIG in the germline V gene (reference sequence). The V segment lost 2 bases and the J segment 4 bases; nucleotides outside the gene matches: 7. The CDR3 sequence is 15 residues long. CDR3 DNA sequence: TGTGCCTGGAGTCCGCCGGGACAGGGGCGAGAGACCCAGTACTTC. Its protein is CAWSPPGQGRETQYF.

A few counts support this clone. The rearrangement uses TRBV5-1 and TRBJ1-6, with TRBD1 identical over 9 bases. CDR1 is SGHRS, CDR2 YFSETQ, per germline. The trim removed 2 bases at V and 13 bases at J, leaving 7 bases unmatched. The CDR3 loop spans 14 amino acids. The CDR3 sequence is CASSLNTGGEPLHF. The CDR3 region has the DNA TGCGCCAGCAGCTTAAACACAGGGGGCGAGCCCCTCCACTTT. The entire variable domain, with the rest obtained from reference TRBV5-1 and TRBJ1-6, is as follows: KAGVTQTPRYLIKTRGQQVTLSCSPISGHRSVSWYQQTPGQGLQFLFEYFSETQRNKGNFPGRFSGRQFSNSRSEMNVSTLELGDSALYLCASSLNTGGEPLHFGNGTRLTVT.

The J gene is TRBJ2-5, the V gene TRBV14, with D maybe TRBD1 (5 bases). The V end lost 4 bases, the J end lost 4 bases, and 10 bases lay between the germline ends. Germline V gene data show CDR1 as SGHDN and CDR2 as FVKESK. This CDR3 region has 13 residues. CDR3 region: CASSRRVRETQYF. Here the CDR3 DNA reads TGTGCCAGCAGCCGCAGGGTTCGAGAGACCCAGTACTTC.

V and J are TRBV7-2 and TRBJ2-6; TRBD1 matches at 10 bases. CDR3 length equals 16 residues. Germline V CDR1 and CDR2: SGHTA, FQGNSA. The J segment lost 4 bases and the V segment lost 5 bases, leaving 5 bases of the junction unmatched. The CDR3 loop reads CASSRDRGLGANVLTF. In DNA, the CDR3 is TGTGCCAGCAGCCGGGACAGGGGCTTGGGGGCCAACGTCCTGACTTTC.

The rearrangement links TRBV29-1 to TRBJ1-2; TRBD1 matches at 10 bases. V lost 5 bases, J lost 6 bases, and 3 bases stayed unmatched. Germline-derived CDR1 and CDR2 are SQVTM and ANQGSEA. The CDR3 covers 12 residues. CDR3 nucleotide sequence: TGCAGCGTTTACGGACAGGGGGATGGCTACACCTTC. It is translated as CSVYGQGDGYTF.

The chain carries TRBV27 and TRBJ2-7; maybe TRBD1 (5 bases). This CDR3 has 14 amino acids. V lost 2 bases, J lost 4 bases, and 12 bases lay in between. The germline CDR1 and CDR2 sequences are MNHEY and SMNVEV (reference sequence). The CDR3, as DNA: TGTGCCAGCAGTTTAGGGGCCAGGGCGTACGAGCAGTACTTC. Translation: CASSLGARAYEQYF.

The chain employs TRBV9 and TRBJ1-6; D not resolved. The CDR3 is 15 amino acids. Per the germline V gene, CDR1 is SGDLS and CDR2 is YYNGEE. V was clipped by 0 bases and J by 9 bases, with 13 bases between them. The CDR3 reads CASSVGSGMGSPLHF. CDR3 in DNA: TGTGCCAGCAGCGTAGGATCGGGGATGGGTTCACCCCTCCACTTT.

This clone appeared a few times. In nucleotides, the CDR3 is TGTGCCAGCAGCCCAATGGACAGAAATTCACCCCTCCACTTT. Residues: CASSPMDRNSPLHF. The V and J genes are TRBV7-6 and TRBJ1-6, with a possible D match to TRBD1 (6 bases). This CDR3 is 14 amino acids long. CDR1 is SGHVS and CDR2 is FNYEAQ in the germline V gene. The V and J ends lost 5 bases and 7 bases respectively, with 12 bases between them. Full variable domain (rest looked up from reference TRBV7-6 and TRBJ1-6): GAGVSQSPRYKVTKRGQDVALRCDPISGHVSLYWYRQALGQGPEFLTYFNYEAQQDKSGLPNDRFSAERPEGSISTLTIQRTEQRDSAMYRCASSPMDRNSPLHFGNGTRLTVT.

The chain has TRBV9 and TRBJ2-1, with D hard to call. The germline gives CDR1 SGDLS, CDR2 YYNGEE. V was shortened by 8 bases and J by 5 bases, with 14 bases between the two germline ends. The CDR3 is 13 amino acids. Here the CDR3 reads CASGDAHHNEQFF. Here the CDR3 DNA reads TGTGCCAGTGGAGATGCCCACCACAATGAGCAGTTCTTC.

The CDR3 DNA follows: TGCGCCAGCAGCCAAGATAGCAGTTCTGGGGCCAACGTCCTGACTTTC. This gives the protein CASSQDSSSGANVLTF. J is TRBJ2-6 and V is TRBV4-3; no clear D gene. This CDR3 is built from 16 residues. Germline CDR1 reads LGHNA; CDR2 reads YSLEER. Trimming removed 0 bases at V and 1 base at J, with 7 bases between.

The CDR3 reads CASSLATSLLLTSGHLYEQYF. CDR3 sequence (DNA): TGTGCCAGCAGCTTAGCTACCTCCCTCCTTCTGACTAGCGGTCACCTCTACGAGCAGTACTTC. The J gene is TRBJ2-7, the V gene TRBV7-2; 9 nucleotides match TRBD2. V lost 0 bases, J lost 3 bases, and 21 bases stayed unmatched. The CDR3 covers 21 residues. From germline, CDR1 is SGHTA and CDR2 FQGNSA.

This clone was observed a handful of times. The genes are TRBV29-1 and TRBJ1-2, with a weak D call TRBD1 (5 bases). V dropped 2 bases and J dropped 9 bases, with 13 bases sitting between them. The CDR3 totals 12 residues. Germline V lookup: CDR1 SQVTM, CDR2 ANQGSEA. CDR3 sequence (DNA): TGCAGCGTTGAACAGGGTAGTGGTAGCTACACCTTC. Amino acids: CSVEQGSGSYTF. Complete variable domain (other parts from reference TRBV29-1 and TRBJ1-2): SAVISQKPSRDICQRGTSLTIQCQVDSQVTMMFWYRQQPGQSLTLIATANQGSEATYESGFVIDKFPISRPNLTFSTLTVSNMSPEDSSIYLCSVEQGSGSYTFGSGTRLTVV.

The rearrangement links TRBV5-1 to TRBJ2-2, with 11 bases identical to TRBD2. Germline-derived CDR1 and CDR2 are SGHRS and YFSETQ. The CDR3 has 17 residues. The trim removed 4 bases at V and 1 base at J, leaving 6 bases unmatched. Written as DNA, the CDR3 is TGCGCCAGCAGCGCCAGACTAGCGGGGAGGAACACCGGGGAGCTGTTTTTT. It translates to CASSARLAGRNTGELFF.

This sequence joins TRBV5-4 and TRBJ2-3; D gene unclear. The CDR3 runs 13 residues. From germline, CDR1 is SGHNT and CDR2 YYREEE (reference sequence). V lost 5 bases and J lost 5, with 12 bases in between. The CDR3 loop reads CASSAVSGDTQYF. CDR3 in DNA: TGTGCCAGCAGTGCTGTCTCCGGAGATACGCAGTATTTT.

J is TRBJ2-3 and V is TRBV9, with 8 bases identical to TRBD2. Germline CDR1 SGDLS, CDR2 YYNGEE. The CDR3 extends over 16 amino acids. V dropped 2 bases and J dropped 0; count of bases not matched to a gene: 5. CDR3 sequence reads: CASSVTGGPSTDTQYF. The CDR3 nucleotides read TGTGCCAGCAGCGTGACGGGGGGGCCGAGCACAGATACGCAGTATTTT.

The chain has TRBV5-1 and TRBJ2-7; TRBD1 aligns across 12 bases. Unmatched junction bases numbered 11, after V lost 4 bases and J lost 6 bases. This CDR3 is 16 amino acids long. The V gene's germline CDR1 is SGHRS and CDR2 YFSETQ. The chain's CDR3 is CASSLEPGTGGREQYF. CDR3 nucleotides: TGCGCCAGCAGCCTAGAACCCGGGACAGGGGGCCGCGAGCAGTACTTC.

The chain carries TRBV9 and TRBJ1-4; 9 bases align to TRBD1. The germline gives CDR1 SGDLS, CDR2 YYNGEE. The CDR3 has 18 residues. The V segment lost 3 bases and the J segment 8 bases; nucleotides outside the gene matches: 17. In DNA form, the CDR3 reads TGTGCCAGCAGCGCACCTACAGGGGGCAGTGGGGTTGAGGAAAAACTGTTTTTT. It specifies CASSAPTGGSGVEEKLFF.

V gene TRBV6-5 combines with J gene TRBJ2-7; 11 bases are shared with TRBD1. Germline CDR1 reads MNHEY; CDR2 reads SVGAGI. Trimming at V came to 0 bases and at J to 6 bases, leaving 4 bases not matched to a gene. CDR3 length: 15 residues. The CDR3 DNA reads as TGTGCCAGCAGTTACTCCGGACAGGGGGCGTCCGAGCAGTACTTC. Its protein is CASSYSGQGASEQYF.

The J gene is TRBJ1-1, the V gene TRBV5-1; perhaps TRBD1 as D (6 bases). In germline, CDR1 is SGHRS, CDR2 YFSETQ. The ends were cut back, 0 bases at V and 2 bases at J, with 11 bases in the middle. The CDR3 contains 15 residues. CDR3 amino acids: CASSLDKGVNTEAFF. The CDR3 DNA reads as TGCGCCAGCAGCTTGGATAAGGGGGTAAACACTGAAGCTTTCTTT.

This chain links TRBV30 with TRBJ2-1, with 14 bases fitting TRBD2. CDR3 length: 15 amino acids. Germline loops: CDR1 GTSNPN, CDR2 SVGIG (reference sequence). V shed 3 bases, J shed 8 bases, and the junction held 6 bases outside the gene matches. CDR3 protein: CAWSRLAGGTYEQFF. Written as DNA, the CDR3 is TGTGCCTGGAGCCGACTAGCGGGAGGGACGTATGAGCAGTTCTTC.

A note on this clone: The junction departs from germline at one end; a sequencing error may be responsible. The chain joins TRBV2 to TRBJ2-1, with TRBD2 matching over 7 bases. Germline loops: CDR1 SNHLY, CDR2 FYNNEI. The CDR3 has 16 residues. This CDR3 reads CASRVSRRGLTNGQFF. CDR3 coding DNA: TGTGCCAGCAGGGTCAGTAGGCGGGGACTAACCAATGGGCAGTTCTTC.

The chain recombines TRBV7-2 with TRBJ1-2; no clear D. Trimming stripped 5 bases from V and 6 bases from J, with 13 bases between. The germline gives CDR1 SGHTA, CDR2 FQGNSA. This CDR3 is built from 13 residues. CDR3: CASSPLGSHGYTF. As DNA, the CDR3 is TGTGCCAGCAGCCCCCTCGGTAGTCATGGCTACACCTTC.

The chain couples TRBV6-5 to TRBJ2-7, with D possibly being TRBD2 (6 bases). Germline V gives CDR1 MNHEY, CDR2 SVGAGI. The CDR3 has 13 residues. V shed 6 bases and J shed 5 bases, with 14 bases lying between them. CDR3 in DNA: TGTGCCAGCAGGACCGGACCGGGGGACGAGCAGTACTTC. Translation: CASRTGPGDEQYF.

The chain uses TRBV20-1 and TRBJ2-7; no firm D call. Trimming pared 0 bases from V and 9 bases from J, leaving 9 bases between. This CDR3 spans 11 amino acids. Germline V gene data show CDR1 as DFQATT and CDR2 as SNEGSKA (reference sequence). The CDR3 protein is CSARDHPGQYF. In DNA, the CDR3 is TGCAGTGCTAGAGATCACCCGGGGCAGTACTTC.

This rearrangement joins TRBV9 to TRBJ2-1, with D perhaps TRBD2 (6 bases). The CDR3 is made up of 14 amino acids. Per germline, CDR1 SGDLS and CDR2 YYNGEE. Between the trimmed V and J ends, which lost 3 bases and 0 bases, there was a span of 7 bases. CDR3 nucleotide sequence: TGTGCCAGCAGCGCCGGGAGCTCCTACAATGAGCAGTTCTTC. Its translation is CASSAGSSYNEQFF.

In this sample, this clone turned up a few times. Different DNA sequences within this sample yield the same CDR3. This chain links TRBV25-1 with TRBJ2-4, with D tentatively TRBD2 (5 bases). The CDR3 runs 13 residues. CDR1 MGHDK and CDR2 SYGVNS come from the germline V gene. V lost 7 bases, J lost 0 bases, and 7 bases lay in between. The DNA of the CDR3 is TGTGCCAGCACCGGACTAGCCAAAAACATTCAGTACTTC. Translating it yields CASTGLAKNIQYF.